The 32 T cell receptor beta chains in this list originate from one sample, sequenced in a study of cytomegalovirus exposure and HLA in healthy donors. 60 Vbeta and 13 Jbeta primers were used in PCR. TCRdb's copy holds only in-frame clones and misses some; the assay was immunoSEQ multiplex PCR. Altogether a few hundred thousand clones are present, about 74% being singletons, with the ten largest covering about 16%. Sequenced input: PBMCs. These receptors all come from a man between 35 and 55 years old in good health and CMV-seronegative.

This chain uses TRBV6-5 with TRBJ2-5; 7 nucleotides line up with TRBD1. The end of the DNA is better explained by TRBJ2-7, so the J call may be wrong. The V gene's germline CDR1 is MNHEY and CDR2 SVGAGI. The length of the CDR3 is 14 residues. The CDR3 DNA sequence: TGTGCCAGCAGAGTCAACAGGGGTCCCTACGAGCAGTACTTC. Its translation is CASRVNRGPYEQYF.

This clone was counted between two and nine times. The chain joins TRBV5-6 to TRBJ2-7; 7 bases map to TRBD1. The length of the CDR3 is 13 residues. Germline-derived CDR1 and CDR2 are SGHDT and YYEEEE. V lost 3 bases and J lost 7; bases outside the gene matches: 7. DNA for the CDR3: TGTGCCAGCAGCTGGGGACAGATGATGGAGCAGTACTTC. This sequence encodes CASSWGQMMEQYF.

This clone was seen more than once but under ten times. J is TRBJ1-3 and V is TRBV6-5; possibly TRBD1 for D (6 bases). CDR1 is MNHEY, CDR2 SVGAGI, per germline. Trimming pared 0 bases from V and 2 bases from J, leaving 11 bases between. The CDR3 totals 16 residues. This CDR3 is CASSYSPRTAGNTIYF. The CDR3 DNA reads as TGTGCCAGCAGTTACTCGCCTCGGACAGCTGGAAACACCATATATTTT.

The rearrangement links TRBV9 to TRBJ2-7, with D perhaps matching TRBD1 (6 bases). Deletions cut 1 base from V and 5 bases from J, with 19 bases between. Germline CDR1 and CDR2: SGDLS and YYNGEE. CDR3 length: 16 residues. The CDR3 region has the DNA TGTGCCAGCAGCGTAAAGGGAACAGGGATCCGAGACGAGCAGTACTTC. Translated: CASSVKGTGIRDEQYF.

The chain recombines TRBV15 with TRBJ2-4, with 10 bases fitting TRBD2. CDR3 size: 15 residues. V dropped 4 bases and J dropped 8; count of bases not matched to a gene: 8. Germline CDR1 LNHNV, CDR2 YYDKDF (reference sequence). Written as DNA, the CDR3 is TGTGCCACCAGCAAGACACTAGCGGGATCACACATTCAGTACTTC. Protein: CATSKTLAGSHIQYF.

V is TRBV15 and J is TRBJ2-1; D may be TRBD1 (5 bases). Trimming removed 0 bases from V and 0 bases from J, with 18 bases in between. Germline-derived CDR1 and CDR2 are LNHNV and YYDKDF (reference sequence). The CDR3 has 19 amino acids. The CDR3: CATSREGQFNLSSYNEQFF. CDR3 bases: TGTGCCACCAGCAGAGAGGGGCAGTTCAACTTGAGCTCCTACAATGAGCAGTTCTTC.

This clone was seen only a few times. The chain combines TRBV7-9 with TRBJ1-5; D possibly corresponds to TRBD1 (5 bases). Per germline, CDR1 SEHNR and CDR2 FQNEAQ (reference sequence). This CDR3 is 14 amino acids long. Trimming removed 5 bases from V and 1 base from J, with 9 bases in between. CDR3 sequence: CASSVGGSNQPQHF. As DNA, the CDR3 is TGTGCCAGCAGCGTGGGGGGGAGCAATCAGCCCCAGCATTTT.

This rearrangement joins TRBV9 to TRBJ2-1; maybe TRBD2 (7 bases). The V end lost 2 bases, the J end lost 10 bases, and 22 bases lay between the germline ends. The length of the CDR3 is 16 residues. The germline gives CDR1 SGDLS, CDR2 YYNGEE. The CDR3 sequence is CASSVGGRGGAAEQFF. In DNA, the CDR3 is TGTGCCAGCAGCGTTGGGGGGAGGGGGGGGGCCGCAGAGCAGTTCTTC. Together with reference TRBV9 and TRBJ2-1, the CDR3 gives the full variable domain: DSGVTQTPKHLITATGQRVTLRCSPRSGDLSVYWYQQSLDQGLQFLIQYYNGEERAKGNILERFSAQQFPDLHSELNLSSLELGDSALYFCASSVGGRGGAAEQFFGPGTRLTVL.

The CDR3 spells CASSDGGGLNEKLFF. The CDR3 DNA is TGTGCCAGCAGTGACGGGGGGGGCCTTAATGAAAAACTGTTTTTT. The chain combines TRBV28 with TRBJ1-4; D possibly corresponds to TRBD1 (6 bases). Trimming left V 5 bases short and J 4 bases short, with 14 bases between. The germline V gene encodes CDR1 MDHEN and CDR2 SYDVKM. CDR3 length: 15 amino acids.

V and J are TRBV6-1 and TRBJ1-2, with 7 bases aligning to TRBD1. Per the germline V gene, CDR1 is MNHNS and CDR2 is SASEGT. The ends lost 2 bases at V and 7 bases at J; junction bases unmatched: 4. The CDR3 has 13 amino acids. CDR3 nucleotide sequence: TGTGCCAGCAGTGAATCAGACAGGGCTGGCTACACCTTC. Its translation is CASSESDRAGYTF.

V and J are TRBV10-1 and TRBJ1-4; D may be TRBD1 (6 bases). The CDR3 spans 14 residues. Trimming pared 4 bases from V and 4 bases from J, leaving 10 bases between. CDR1 and CDR2 from the germline V gene are WNHNN and SYGVQD (reference sequence). CDR3 DNA sequence: TGCGCCAGCAGTGCCACAGGGAATAATGAAAAACTGTTTTTT. Translation gives CASSATGNNEKLFF.

This clone turned up a few times. The rearrangement joins TRBV7-3 to TRBJ2-1; 8 nucleotides line up with TRBD2. This CDR3 is built from 16 residues. CDR1 and CDR2 (germline): SGHTA, FQGTGA. V lost 2 bases to trimming and J lost 4 bases; unmatched junction nucleotides: 7. CDR3 sequence reads: CASSLASASGYNEQFF. As DNA, the CDR3 is TGTGCCAGCAGCTTAGCAAGCGCTAGCGGGTACAATGAGCAGTTCTTC.

The J gene is TRBJ2-3, the V gene TRBV6-5; TRBD1 might be the D (6 bases). The V and J ends lost 2 bases and 6 bases respectively, with 12 bases between them. Germline V gene sequence: CDR1 MNHEY, CDR2 SVGAGI. CDR3 length equals 14 residues. Written as DNA, the CDR3 is TGTGCCAGCAGTTACCAAACAGGGCTGGATACGCAGTATTTT. It is translated as CASSYQTGLDTQYF.

This chain connects TRBV11-2 to TRBJ2-5; D is undetermined. Germline V CDR1 and CDR2: SGHAT, FQNNGV. The CDR3 has 13 amino acids. V was shortened by 4 bases and J by 4 bases, with 10 bases between the two germline ends. CDR3 coding DNA: TGTGCCAGCAGCTCCGCTAGGAGAGAGACCCAGTACTTC. The encoded protein is CASSSARRETQYF.

V and J are TRBV29-1 and TRBJ2-1; 10 bases agree with TRBD2. This CDR3 region has 13 residues. Per germline, CDR1 SQVTM and CDR2 ANQGSEA. V dropped 7 bases and J dropped 5; count of bases not matched to a gene: 5. CDR3: CSGRLAGHNEQFF. The CDR3 DNA reads as TGCAGCGGCAGACTAGCGGGCCACAATGAGCAGTTCTTC.

This clone was counted only a few times. The chain joins TRBV14 to TRBJ2-7; TRBD1 aligns across 7 bases. CDR1 is SGHDN and CDR2 is FVKESK in the germline V gene. This CDR3 contains 14 residues. J was trimmed by 6 bases and V by 5 bases; bases with no gene match: 10. CDR3 protein: CASSTLDRNGEQYF. CDR3 DNA: TGTGCCAGCAGCACACTGGACAGGAACGGCGAGCAGTACTTC. Complete variable domain (other parts from reference TRBV14 and TRBJ2-7): EAGVTQFPSHSVIEKGQTVTLRCDPISGHDNLYWYRRVMGKEIKFLLHFVKESKQDESGMPNNRFLAERTGGTYSTLKVQPAELEDSGVYFCASSTLDRNGEQYFGPGTRLTVT.

This clone occurred once. The chain recombines TRBV6-6 with TRBJ1-4, with D perhaps matching TRBD1 (5 bases). The ends were cut back, 5 bases at V and 8 bases at J, with 21 bases in the middle. CDR1 is MNHNY and CDR2 is SVGAGI in the germline V gene (reference sequence). The CDR3 sequence is 16 residues long. The chain's CDR3 is CASSPYIVSSGEKLFF. The CDR3 DNA is TGTGCCAGCAGTCCTTATATTGTGTCCTCAGGGGAAAAACTGTTTTTT.

The chain couples TRBV5-1 to TRBJ2-2; 12 positions match TRBD2. Trimming cost V 2 bases and J 7 bases; bases outside gene matches: 6. Germline CDR1 and CDR2: SGHRS and YFSETQ. CDR3 length: 16 residues. The CDR3 region is CASSFSSGGVIGELFF. CDR3 bases: TGCGCCAGCAGCTTCTCTAGCGGGGGGGTCATCGGGGAGCTGTTTTTT.

This clone showed up just a few times. The CDR3 DNA sequence: TGTGCCAGCAGTTTTAGCTTATCACGGGGACAGTACTTC. Translated: CASSFSLSRGQYF. This chain uses TRBV28 with TRBJ2-7; D may be TRBD2 (5 bases). This CDR3 contains 13 residues. CDR1 is MDHEN, CDR2 SYDVKM, per germline. Trimming stripped 3 bases from V and 10 bases from J, with 16 bases between.

V and J are TRBV27 and TRBJ1-6; the D is unclear. This CDR3 comprises 13 residues. CDR1 and CDR2 from the germline V gene are MNHEY and SMNVEV (reference sequence). The ends were cut back, 8 bases at V and 9 bases at J, with 14 bases in the middle. CDR3 sequence: CASLRGVGSPLHF. Written as DNA, the CDR3 is TGTGCCAGCCTCCGGGGTGTCGGTTCACCCCTCCACTTT.

V is TRBV13 and J is TRBJ2-3; D call uncertain. Per germline, CDR1 PRHDT and CDR2 FYEKMQ (reference sequence). The CDR3 has 13 residues. V lost 6 bases and J 13 bases, leaving 20 bases between the germline ends. The CDR3 sequence is CASRHPMKTPKYF. The CDR3 DNA reads as TGTGCCAGCAGGCACCCTATGAAAACCCCCAAGTATTTT. Variable domain in full (rest from reference TRBV13 and TRBJ2-3): AAGVIQSPRHLIKEKRETATLKCYPIPRHDTVYWYQQGPGQDPQFLISFYEKMQSDKGSIPDRFSAQQFSDYHSELNMSSLELGDSALYFCASRHPMKTPKYFGPGTRLTVL.

This chain uses TRBV27 with TRBJ1-4; D is uncertain. V dropped 3 bases and J dropped 0 bases, with 11 bases sitting between them. Per the germline V gene, CDR1 is MNHEY and CDR2 is SMNVEV (reference sequence). The CDR3 consists of 16 residues. The CDR3 DNA is TGTGCCAGCAGTTTGGCAGGCTATACAACTAATGAAAAACTGTTTTTT. Translating it yields CASSLAGYTTNEKLFF.

The J gene is TRBJ2-7, the V gene TRBV7-3, with 10 bases that match TRBD2. Germline V gene sequence: CDR1 SGHTA, CDR2 FQGTGA. The CDR3 loop spans 15 amino acids. The V and J ends lost 1 base and 0 bases, in that order; junction bases with no gene match: 0. This CDR3 reads CASSLIAGGSYEQYF. For the CDR3, the DNA is TGTGCCAGCAGCTTAATAGCGGGAGGCTCCTACGAGCAGTACTTC.

This clone was recorded a few times. The genes are TRBV5-1 and TRBJ1-1; weak D call: TRBD1 (6 bases). There are 15 residues in the CDR3. Germline CDR1 reads SGHRS; CDR2 reads YFSETQ. Trimming pared 4 bases from V and 7 bases from J, leaving 20 bases between. The DNA of the CDR3 is TGCGCCAGCAGCAAAATGGACAGCCCTTTTAATGAAGCTTTCTTT. Its protein is CASSKMDSPFNEAFF.

V is TRBV12-5 and J is TRBJ2-1; 7 nucleotides agree with TRBD2. This CDR3 region has 14 residues. The J segment lost 7 bases and the V segment lost 4 bases, leaving 7 bases of the junction unmatched. Germline values: CDR1 LGHNT, CDR2 FRNRAP. CDR3 DNA: TGTGCTAGTGGTTCCGGCGGGGGATGGAATGAGCAGTTCTTC. Its translation is CASGSGGGWNEQFF. Full variable domain (rest looked up from reference TRBV12-5 and TRBJ2-1): DARVTQTPRHKVTEMGQEVTMRCQPILGHNTVFWYRQTMMQGLELLAYFRNRAPLDDSGMPKDRFSAEMPDATLATLKIQPSEPRDSAVYFCASGSGGGWNEQFFGPGTRLTVL.

This clone occurred once. The chain has TRBV6-6 and TRBJ2-3; the match to TRBD2 covers 12 bases. The CDR3 has 13 amino acids. The germline gives CDR1 MNHNY, CDR2 SVGAGI (reference sequence). J lost 13 bases, V lost 6 bases, and 8 bases had no gene match. CDR3 DNA sequence: TGTGCCAGCAGGACTAGCGGGGGTCGAGAGGAGTATTTT. The encoded protein is CASRTSGGREEYF.

This sequence joins TRBV7-3 and TRBJ1-1, with D maybe TRBD1 (5 bases). This CDR3 comprises 15 residues. V dropped 0 bases and J dropped 4 bases, with 12 bases sitting between them. Per germline, CDR1 SGHTA and CDR2 FQGTGA. The CDR3 nucleotides are TGTGCCAGCAGCTTAACCCCCGGCGGGGCCACTGAAGCTTTCTTT. Protein product: CASSLTPGGATEAFF.

The V and J genes are TRBV7-9 and TRBJ1-3; TRBD1 matches at 8 bases. The germline gives CDR1 SEHNR, CDR2 FQNEAQ (reference sequence). J gave up 0 bases and V 5 bases, and 3 bases lay outside the gene matches. The CDR3 runs 15 residues. The CDR3 region is CASSRTGGSGNTIYF. CDR3 nucleotide sequence: TGTGCCAGCAGCCGTACAGGGGGCTCTGGAAACACCATATATTTT.

The V call is TRBV2, the J call TRBJ1-1; 9 nucleotides agree with TRBD1. CDR1 and CDR2 (germline): SNHLY, FYNNEI. The CDR3 has 14 residues. The V and J ends lost 4 bases and 4 bases, in that order; junction bases with no gene match: 4. The CDR3 nucleotides are TGTGCCAGCAGTGTGTTGGGACAGGGCACTGAAGCTTTCTTT. Its translation: CASSVLGQGTEAFF.

The V call is TRBV5-1, the J call TRBJ2-1; 9 nucleotides line up with TRBD2. V lost 4 bases, J lost 8 bases, and 10 bases stayed unmatched. Germline V gene data show CDR1 as SGHRS and CDR2 as YFSETQ. The CDR3 extends over 15 amino acids. For the CDR3, the DNA is TGCGCCAGCAGCGATCCGGGACTAGCTATCCATGAGCAGTTCTTC. Its protein product is CASSDPGLAIHEQFF.

V usage is TRBV19 and J usage is TRBJ1-4; D gene ambiguous. The V end was cut by 3 bases, the J end by 7 bases, with 12 bases between. The CDR3 consists of 14 residues. Germline CDR1 is LNHDA and CDR2 is SQIVND (reference sequence). DNA of the CDR3: TGTGCCAGTAGTATTACGGGGTCTGGTGAAAAACTGTTTTTT. It codes for CASSITGSGEKLFF.

This chain connects TRBV28 to TRBJ2-5; 10 bases are shared with TRBD2. With 3 bases clipped from V and 5 bases from J, the junction kept 6 bases outside the gene matches. The CDR3 has 15 residues. Germline V gene data show CDR1 as MDHEN and CDR2 as SYDVKM. The DNA for the CDR3 is TGTGCCAGCAGTTTCACTAGCGGGATATTGGAGACCCAGTACTTC. The encoded protein is CASSFTSGILETQYF. Together with reference TRBV28 and TRBJ2-5, the CDR3 gives the full variable domain: DVKVTQSSRYLVKRTGEKVFLECVQDMDHENMFWYRQDPGLGLRLIYFSYDVKMKEKGDIPEGYSVSREKKERFSLILESASTNQTSMYLCASSFTSGILETQYFGPGTRLLVL.